These 28 T cell receptor beta chains were all obtained from the same sample, sequenced in a study of blood T cell dynamics during melanoma immunotherapy. TCRdb's table, derived via immunoSEQ multiplex PCR, lists solely in-frame clones and lacks some. There are some 5,000 clones in the sample; around 90% occur only once, and roughly 17% lies in the top ten. Described time point: pre-treatment baseline. Sequencing was performed on blood, taken from a patient treated with checkpoint blockade. The receptors here all came from a human donor with melanoma.

This chain joins TRBV11-3 and TRBJ2-3, with D unclear. Germline assignment: CDR1 SGHNT and CDR2 YENEEA. The CDR3 loop spans 15 amino acids. Trimming removed 0 bases from V and 1 base from J, with 8 bases in between. The DNA of the CDR3 is TGTGCCAGCAGCTTAGACGGGCAGGGCACAGATACGCAGTATTTT. Its translation is CASSLDGQGTDTQYF.

The chain combines TRBV7-2 with TRBJ2-1, with D perhaps TRBD2 (5 bases). CDR3 length equals 12 residues. Trimming took off 5 bases at V and 9 bases at J, with 11 bases between the two ends. Germline CDR1 SGHTA, CDR2 FQGNSA. The CDR3 spells CASSLEESEQFF. DNA for the CDR3: TGTGCCAGCAGCCTGGAGGAGTCTGAGCAGTTCTTC.

V is TRBV7-3 and J is TRBJ1-4, with D perhaps matching TRBD1 (5 bases). The CDR3 consists of 15 residues. CDR1 SGHTA and CDR2 FQGTGA come from the germline V gene. With 1 base removed from V and 2 bases from J, the gap between germline ends came to 8 bases. CDR3 loop: CASSLKGLTNEKLFF. DNA for the CDR3: TGTGCCAGCAGCTTAAAGGGGTTGACTAATGAAAAACTGTTTTTT.

The chain links TRBV7-2 to TRBJ1-2; D ambiguous. Trimming removed 5 bases at V and 0 bases at J, with 10 bases between. The length of the CDR3 is 14 residues. CDR1 and CDR2 from the germline V gene are SGHTA and FQGNSA. The CDR3 loop reads CASSPKTANYGYTF. The CDR3 coding sequence is TGTGCCAGCAGCCCAAAGACCGCTAACTATGGCTACACCTTC.

The chain employs TRBV28 and TRBJ1-1; D unclear. Trimming took 4 bases from V and 3 from J, leaving 12 bases between them. Looked up from germline, CDR1 is MDHEN and CDR2 is SYDVKM. The CDR3 totals 14 residues. The CDR3 DNA sequence: TGTGCCAGCAGTTATGAGGGCCGGTACACTGAAGCTTTCTTT. It specifies CASSYEGRYTEAFF.

There are a few counts of this clone. J is TRBJ1-5 and V is TRBV28; D call uncertain. The V gene's germline CDR1 is MDHEN and CDR2 SYDVKM. With 6 bases removed from V and 14 bases from J, the gap between germline ends came to 17 bases. The CDR3 spans 12 residues. The CDR3 region has the DNA TGTGCCAGCAGGGCGATAGGCCTGGTCGAGCATTTT. Translated: CASRAIGLVEHF.

This clone was observed a few times. The chain combines TRBV27 with TRBJ1-1, with D unclear. Germline lookup yields CDR1 MNHEY and CDR2 SMNVEV (reference sequence). Trimming removed 3 bases at V and 1 base at J, with 9 bases between. The CDR3 runs to 14 residues. This CDR3 reads CASSFTAPNTEAFF. The DNA of the CDR3 is TGTGCCAGCAGTTTTACCGCCCCGAACACTGAAGCTTTCTTT.

V is TRBV28 and J is TRBJ1-5; D unresolved. Germline-derived CDR1 and CDR2 are MDHEN and SYDVKM. There are 16 residues in the CDR3. Trimming pared 4 bases from V and 0 bases from J, leaving 13 bases between. CDR3 protein: CASSSLDAYSNQPQHF. In DNA, the CDR3 is TGTGCCAGCAGTTCCCTGGACGCATATAGCAATCAGCCCCAGCATTTT.

The V and J genes are TRBV5-1 and TRBJ2-7; TRBD2 matches 8 bases. The length of the CDR3 is 14 residues. V was clipped by 5 bases and J by 2 bases; unmatched bases: 6. CDR1 is SGHRS, CDR2 YFSETQ, per germline. CDR3 sequence (DNA): TGCGCCAGCAGTCGGGAGGGACTAGCCTACGAGCAGTACTTC. Its translation is CASSREGLAYEQYF.

The CDR3 reads CATLPGTTAYEQYF. CDR3 in DNA: TGTGCCACCCTCCCGGGGACCACCGCCTACGAGCAGTACTTC. The chain links TRBV28 to TRBJ2-7; D tentatively reads TRBD1 or TRBD2 (5 bases each). Germline lookup yields CDR1 MDHEN and CDR2 SYDVKM. The ends were cut back, 10 bases at V and 2 bases at J, with 18 bases in the middle. The CDR3 runs 14 residues. Full variable domain (remainder filled in from reference TRBV28 and TRBJ2-7): DVKVTQSSRYLVKRTGEKVFLECVQDMDHENMFWYRQDPGLGLRLIYFSYDVKMKEKGDIPEGYSVSREKKERFSLILESASTNQTSMYLCATLPGTTAYEQYFGPGTRLTVT.

The J gene is TRBJ1-2, the V gene TRBV27; the match to TRBD1 covers 7 bases. The germline CDR1 and CDR2 sequences are MNHEY and SMNVEV (reference sequence). V shed 5 bases, J shed 3 bases, and the junction held 3 bases outside the gene matches. The CDR3 sequence is 13 residues long. CDR3 residues: CASSPTGDYGYTF. CDR3 in DNA: TGTGCCAGCAGTCCAACAGGGGACTATGGCTACACCTTC.

The chain is built from TRBV7-9 and TRBJ1-2; TRBD1 might be the D (5 bases). This CDR3 contains 13 residues. Germline V gives CDR1 SEHNR, CDR2 FQNEAQ (reference sequence). V shed 2 bases and J shed 4 bases, with 8 bases lying between them. In nucleotides, the CDR3 is TGTGCCAGCAGCTTATCAGGGACCTATGGCTACACCTTC. As protein: CASSLSGTYGYTF.

The chain uses TRBV5-4 and TRBJ1-1, with D tentatively TRBD1 (5 bases). Trimming took off 4 bases at V and 0 bases at J, with 19 bases between the two ends. This CDR3 comprises 17 residues. CDR1 and CDR2 from the germline V gene are SGHNT and YYREEE (reference sequence). DNA for the CDR3: TGTGCCAGCAGCGGGGCCGGCGGGAAAGGGGTGAACACTGAAGCTTTCTTT. It codes for CASSGAGGKGVNTEAFF.

The CDR3 bases are TGTGCCTGGAGTGGGCAGGGGAATTCTGGCTACACCTTC. Translating gives CAWSGQGNSGYTF. V and J are TRBV30 and TRBJ1-2; perhaps TRBD1 as D (6 bases). The CDR3 sequence is 13 residues long. Looked up from germline, CDR1 is GTSNPN and CDR2 is SVGIG (reference sequence). The V end lost 1 base, the J end lost 7 bases, and 13 bases lay between the germline ends.

The sample holds a few counts of this clone. The V and J genes are TRBV27 and TRBJ2-1; unclear D gene. The CDR3 has 15 amino acids. The V end lost 3 bases, the J end lost 0 bases, and 9 bases lay between the germline ends. Germline V gene lookup returns CDR1 MNHEY and CDR2 SMNVEV (reference sequence). For the CDR3, the DNA is TGTGCCAGCAGTTTTACCGGGCCCTCCTACAATGAGCAGTTCTTC. It yields the protein CASSFTGPSYNEQFF.

The rearrangement joins TRBV7-3 to TRBJ2-2; the D gene is possibly TRBD2 (6 bases). In germline, CDR1 is SGHTA, CDR2 FQGTGA. Trimming took 5 bases from V and 3 from J, leaving 10 bases between them. This CDR3 has 14 residues. The CDR3 loop is CASSRGGDTGELFF. CDR3 nucleotide sequence: TGTGCCAGCAGCCGGGGAGGCGACACCGGGGAGCTGTTTTTT.

A few counts support this clone. The chain carries TRBV19 and TRBJ1-5; D perhaps matches TRBD1 (5 bases). This CDR3 spans 14 amino acids. Germline assignment: CDR1 LNHDA and CDR2 SQIVND (reference sequence). V dropped 3 bases and J dropped 9 bases, with 15 bases sitting between them. The CDR3 spells CASSIGTEIGPQHF. CDR3 sequence (DNA): TGTGCCAGTAGTATCGGGACCGAGATTGGGCCCCAGCATTTT.

Comments on this clone: Its ends do not fully match the called genes, so a read error is possible. The gene calls are TRBV19 and TRBJ2-1, with D possibly matching TRBD1 (5 bases). CDR3 length equals 14 residues. Per the germline V gene, CDR1 is LNHDA and CDR2 is SQIVND (reference sequence). DNA for the CDR3: TGTACCAGTAGTATTCAGGGCTCGTACAATGAGCAGTTCTTC. This sequence encodes CTSSIQGSYNEQFF.

V is TRBV18 and J is TRBJ1-2, with unresolved D. This CDR3 comprises 13 residues. Germline CDR1 and CDR2: KGHSH and LQKENI. Trimming stripped 3 bases from V and 4 bases from J, with 9 bases between. The CDR3: CASSPGGGYGYTF. The CDR3 DNA reads as TGTGCCAGCTCACCCGGAGGAGGCTATGGCTACACCTTC.

Only one count was recorded for this clone. J is TRBJ2-7 and V is TRBV19; D may be TRBD1 (6 bases). V lost 7 bases and J lost 2, with 15 bases in between. CDR1 is LNHDA and CDR2 is SQIVND in the germline V gene (reference sequence). This CDR3 spans 14 amino acids. The CDR3 bases are TGTGCCAGTATGCAACAGGGTTATCCCTACGAGCAGTACTTC. Protein product: CASMQQGYPYEQYF.

This chain connects TRBV5-6 to TRBJ1-2, with 7 bases lining up with TRBD1. Trimming at V came to 4 bases and at J to 4 bases, leaving 10 bases not matched to a gene. Germline values: CDR1 SGHDT, CDR2 YYEEEE. The length of the CDR3 is 15 residues. For the CDR3, the DNA is TGTGCCAGCAGCCAAAACAGGGGCTGGGGCTATGGCTACACCTTC. Its translation: CASSQNRGWGYGYTF.

J is TRBJ2-7 and V is TRBV6-5, with 9 bases lining up with TRBD1. The V gene's germline CDR1 is MNHEY and CDR2 SVGAGI. This CDR3 spans 13 amino acids. The ends lost 9 bases at V and 6 bases at J; junction bases unmatched: 9. CDR3 sequence (DNA): TGTGCCAGTTCCCGGACAGGGGTAACCGAGCAGTACTTC. This sequence encodes CASSRTGVTEQYF.

The J gene is TRBJ1-1, the V gene TRBV6-6; no reliable D call. The CDR3 runs to 11 residues. Per germline, CDR1 MNHNY and CDR2 SVGAGI (reference sequence). Trimming stripped 4 bases from V and 5 bases from J, with 5 bases between. CDR3 amino acids: CASSLGTEAFF. For the CDR3, the DNA is TGTGCCAGCAGTTTAGGAACTGAAGCTTTCTTT.

This clone was counted once. This rearrangement joins TRBV29-1 to TRBJ2-3; perhaps TRBD2 as D (5 bases). This CDR3 is 11 amino acids long. With 5 bases removed from V and 7 bases from J, the gap between germline ends came to 10 bases. Germline lookup yields CDR1 SQVTM and CDR2 ANQGSEA. The CDR3 reads CSVQPGNTQYF. CDR3 coding DNA: TGCAGCGTTCAGCCGGGGAATACGCAGTATTTT.

This chain connects TRBV6-5 to TRBJ1-4; D possibly corresponds to TRBD1 (6 bases). V lost 2 bases, J lost 4 bases, and 11 bases lay in between. Germline lookup yields CDR1 MNHEY and CDR2 SVGAGI. The length of the CDR3 is 15 residues. The CDR3 is CASSYGGGFNEKLFF. Written as DNA, the CDR3 is TGTGCCAGCAGTTACGGAGGGGGGTTTAATGAAAAACTGTTTTTT.

The chain links TRBV30 to TRBJ1-2; no clear D. The length of the CDR3 is 14 residues. Trimming removed 2 bases from V and 4 bases from J, with 14 bases in between. CDR1 GTSNPN and CDR2 SVGIG come from the germline V gene (reference sequence). Here the CDR3 DNA reads TGTGCCTGGAGTAAAATCAGGAGTTCCTATGGCTACACCTTC. Translated, it gives CAWSKIRSSYGYTF.

This clone came up a few times. V gene TRBV11-2 combines with J gene TRBJ1-5, with D hard to call. V was cut by 0 bases and J by 2 bases, with 8 bases left in between. There are 15 residues in the CDR3. CDR1 is SGHAT, CDR2 FQNNGV, per germline. CDR3 in amino acids: CASSLDWSGNQPQHF. DNA of the CDR3: TGTGCCAGCAGCTTAGACTGGTCAGGCAATCAGCCCCAGCATTTT. The entire variable domain, with the rest obtained from reference TRBV11-2 and TRBJ1-5, is as follows: EAGVAQSPRYKIIEKRQSVAFWCNPISGHATLYWYQQILGQGPKLLIQFQNNGVVDDSQLPKDRFSAERLKGVDSTLKIQPAKLEDSAVYLCASSLDWSGNQPQHFGDGTRLSIL.

The chain is built from TRBV18 and TRBJ2-7; D is perhaps TRBD2 (5 bases). Looked up from germline, CDR1 is KGHSH and CDR2 is LQKENI. Between the trimmed V and J ends, which lost 3 bases and 6 bases, there was a span of 24 bases. This CDR3 is 17 amino acids long. In nucleotides, the CDR3 is TGTGCCAGCTCACCCGGGATGGGGAACACCTCGCCGTCCGAGCAGTACTTC. Its protein is CASSPGMGNTSPSEQYF.